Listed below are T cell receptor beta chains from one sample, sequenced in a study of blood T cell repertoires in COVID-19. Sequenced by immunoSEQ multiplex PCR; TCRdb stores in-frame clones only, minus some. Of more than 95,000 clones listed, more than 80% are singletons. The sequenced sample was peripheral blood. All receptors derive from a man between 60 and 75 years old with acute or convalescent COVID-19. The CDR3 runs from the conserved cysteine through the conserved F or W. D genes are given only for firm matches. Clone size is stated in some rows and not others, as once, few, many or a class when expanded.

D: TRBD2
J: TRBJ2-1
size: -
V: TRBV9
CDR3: CASSESGRVYNEQFF
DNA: TGTGCCAGCAGCGAAAGCGGGAGGGTTTACAATGAGCAGTTCTTC

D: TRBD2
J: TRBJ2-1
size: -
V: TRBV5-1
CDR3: CASCLGLGPHEQFF
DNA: TGCGCCAGCTGCTTGGGACTAGGGCCTCATGAGCAGTTCTTC

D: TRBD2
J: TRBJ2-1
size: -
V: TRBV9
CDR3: CASSGTSGRHEQFF
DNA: TGTGCCAGCAGCGGGACTAGCGGGAGGCATGAGCAGTTCTTC

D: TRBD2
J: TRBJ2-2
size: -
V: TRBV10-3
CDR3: CAIRGAGQGNTGELFF
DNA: TGTGCCATCAGAGGAGCGGGGCAGGGGAACACCGGGGAGCTGTTTTTT

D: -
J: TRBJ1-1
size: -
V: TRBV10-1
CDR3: CASRMGLSNTEAFF
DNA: TGCGCCAGCAGAATGGGACTGAGTAACACTGAAGCTTTCTTT

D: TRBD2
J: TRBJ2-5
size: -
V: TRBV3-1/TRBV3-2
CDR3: CASNDRGLPKTQYF
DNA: TGTGCCAGCAACGACCGGGGACTACCAAAGACCCAGTACTTC

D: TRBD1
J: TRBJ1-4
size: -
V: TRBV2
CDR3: CASRRQGATNEKLFF
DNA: TGTGCCAGCAGACGACAGGGAGCGACTAATGAAAAACTGTTTTTT

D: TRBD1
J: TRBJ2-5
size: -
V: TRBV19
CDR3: CASSMGDREWETQYF
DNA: TGTGCCAGTAGTATGGGAGACAGGGAATGGGAGACCCAGTACTTC

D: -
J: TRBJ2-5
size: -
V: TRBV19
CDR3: CASREPGTRGVLGTQYF
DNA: TGTGCCAGTAGGGAACCCGGGACACGGGGTGTCCTGGGGACCCAGTACTTC

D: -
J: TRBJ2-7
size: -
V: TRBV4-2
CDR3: CASSQGSGGGGEQYF
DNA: TGTGCCAGCAGCCAAGGGTCAGGGGGCGGGGGCGAGCAGTACTTC

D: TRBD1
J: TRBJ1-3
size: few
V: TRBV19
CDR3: CASSIRGDRAFSGNTIYF
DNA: TGTGCCAGTAGTATTAGGGGGGACAGGGCCTTCTCTGGAAACACCATATATTTT

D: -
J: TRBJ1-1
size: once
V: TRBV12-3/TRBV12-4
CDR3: CASTSSQGAFF
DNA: TGTGCCAGCACCTCGTCCCAGGGGGCTTTCTTT

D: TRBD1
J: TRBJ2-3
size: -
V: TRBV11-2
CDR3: CASSLVTTGTDTQYF
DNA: TGTGCCAGCAGCTTAGTTACGACAGGGACAGATACGCAGTATTTT

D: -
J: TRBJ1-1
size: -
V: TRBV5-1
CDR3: CASARGSLNTEAFF
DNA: TGCGCCAGTGCCAGGGGTAGTTTGAACACTGAAGCTTTCTTT

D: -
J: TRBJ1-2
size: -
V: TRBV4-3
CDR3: CASSLLAGGTDYGYTF
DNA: TGCGCCAGCAGCCTCCTCGCTGGGGGGACGGACTATGGCTACACCTTC

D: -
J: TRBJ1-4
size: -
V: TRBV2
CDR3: CASTQAGPNEKLFF
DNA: TGTGCCAGCACCCAGGCTGGTCCTAATGAAAAACTGTTTTTT

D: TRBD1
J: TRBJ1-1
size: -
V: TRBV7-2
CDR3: CASSSTGGAFF
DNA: TGTGCCAGCAGCTCAACAGGGGGAGCTTTCTTT

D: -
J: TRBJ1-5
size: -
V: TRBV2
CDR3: CASSEYRSNNQPQHF
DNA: TGTGCCAGCAGTGAATACAGATCGAACAATCAGCCCCAGCATTTT

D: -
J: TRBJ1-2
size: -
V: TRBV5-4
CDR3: CASSLTVNYGYTF
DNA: TGTGCCAGCAGCTTGACGGTGAACTATGGCTACACCTTC

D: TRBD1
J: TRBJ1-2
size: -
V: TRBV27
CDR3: CASSSLDRDYGYTF
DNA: TGTGCCAGCAGTTCCCTGGACAGGGACTATGGCTACACCTTC